These T cell receptor beta chains were read from a single sample in a study of blood T cell repertoires in COVID-19. Measured with immunoSEQ multiplex PCR; TCRdb has only the in-frame clones, and not every one. The sample gives 150,000 to 200,000 clones, approximately 85% of which show up once; more than 5.5% is in the top ten. Sequencing input: PBMCs or T cells enriched from blood (not recorded which). Every receptor here comes from a man aged 40-49 years who had recovered from COVID-19. Each CDR3 is given with its conserved first and last residue. Fields, in order: V gene, J gene, D gene, CDR3 length, clone size, CDR3 DNA, CDR3 protein. A D gene is named only where the DNA matches it firmly. The size of a clone is reported for some rows only, either as once, few or many, or as a class for expanded clones.

TRBV19	TRBJ1-1	TRBD1	14	NA	TGTGCCAGTAGTATAACTCCTCCAGGACAGGCCCCAAGATTT	CASSITPPGQAPRF
TRBV7-8	TRBJ1-2	TRBD1	15	NA	TGTGCCAGCAGCCCTCAGGGGGCGGGTAACTATGGCTACACCTTC	CASSPQGAGNYGYTF
TRBV19	TRBJ2-2	TRBD2	15	few	TGTGCCAGTAGTGTAGTCCGGGGGGGTACCGGGGAGCTGTTTTTT	CASSVVRGGTGELFF
TRBV30	TRBJ1-6	TRBD1	15	NA	TGTGCCTGGCGTGGAAACCGACAGGGCACCTCACCCCTCCACTTT	CAWRGNRQGTSPLHF
TRBV10-2	TRBJ1-5	TRBD1	13	NA	TGCGCCAGCGGGACAGGTCCCAATCAGCCCCAGCATTTT	CASGTGPNQPQHF
TRBV29-1	TRBJ1-1	NA	11	NA	TGCAGCGCTAGGGGTGACACTGAAGCTTTCTTT	CSARGDTEAFF
TRBV9	TRBJ1-2	NA	13	NA	TGTGCCAGCAGCGTAGACCAGGACTATGGCTACACCTTC	CASSVDQDYGYTF
TRBV12-5	TRBJ1-4	TRBD1	18	NA	TGTGCTAGTGGTTTGGTACGGGGACAGCCCACAACTAATGAAAAACTGTTTTTT	CASGLVRGQPTTNEKLFF
TRBV19	TRBJ2-1	NA	12	NA	TGTGCCAGCCAGTCAGGTCTCGATGAGCAGTTCTTC	CASQSGLDEQFF
TRBV5-1	TRBJ1-6	TRBD1	16	NA	TGCGCCAGCAGCTTGGAATCGGACAGGGGAGGGTCACCCCTCCACTTT	CASSLESDRGGSPLHF
TRBV25-1	TRBJ2-3	NA	10	NA	TGTGCCAGCATCGGGAATACGCAGTATTTT	CASIGNTQYF
TRBV4-1	TRBJ1-6	NA	16	NA	TGCGCCAGCAGCCGAGAATCCCGGCGGGGTAATTCACCCCTCCACTTT	CASSRESRRGNSPLHF
TRBV6-5	TRBJ2-3	TRBD2	14	NA	TGTGCCAGCACATCAGCGGGAGGGAGAGATACGCAGTATTTT	CASTSAGGRDTQYF
TRBV11-2	TRBJ1-2	TRBD1	13	NA	TGTGCCAGCAGCCCAGAAGGGGGCTGGGGCTACACCTTC	CASSPEGGWGYTF
TRBV5-4	TRBJ2-7	TRBD1	15	once	TGTGCCAGCAGTTTGGGACAGGGATTATCCTACGAGCAGTACTTC	CASSLGQGLSYEQYF
TRBV18	TRBJ1-4	TRBD1	13	NA	TGTGCCAGCTCCTGGGACAGGCGTGAAAAACTGTTTTTT	CASSWDRREKLFF
TRBV19	TRBJ1-2	TRBD1	16	NA	TGTGCCAGTACCCCCATCGGGGACAGGGTCCCCTATGGCTACACCTTC	CASTPIGDRVPYGYTF
TRBV7-9	TRBJ2-2	NA	15	NA	TGTGCCAGCCAGGGGATTGGGGCGAGGACCGGGGAGCTGTTTTTT	CASQGIGARTGELFF
TRBV5-5	TRBJ1-4	NA	15	NA	TGTGCCAGCAGCCGACCGACCGGAGAGCGTGAAAAACTGTTTTTT	CASSRPTGEREKLFF
TRBV28	TRBJ1-2	TRBD1	14	NA	TGTGCCAGCAGTTTTAGGGGGCCCGACTATGGCTACACCTTC	CASSFRGPDYGYTF
TRBV21-1	TRBJ1-5	NA	14	once	TGTGCCAGCAGCAATCAGGGGTTCGGTCAGCCCCAGCATTTT	CASSNQGFGQPQHF
TRBV28	TRBJ1-4	NA	16	NA	TGTGCCAGCAGTTCCGCACCGACACGAACTAATGAAAAACTGTTTTTT	CASSSAPTRTNEKLFF
TRBV7-9	TRBJ2-5	TRBD1	15	NA	TGTGCCAGCAGATCGTTGGGACAGGGGAAAGAGACCCAGTACTTC	CASRSLGQGKETQYF
TRBV6-1	TRBJ1-6	NA	15	NA	TGTGCCAGCAGTGAACGGGCAGGGTCTAATTCACCCCTCCACTTT	CASSERAGSNSPLHF
TRBV9	TRBJ1-2	NA	16	NA	TGTGCCAGCAGCGTAGATAGTAAGGGGTCGAACTATGGCTACACCTTC	CASSVDSKGSNYGYTF
TRBV7-9	TRBJ2-7	TRBD2	15	NA	TGTGCCAGCAGCATCCTAGCGGGAGGTTCCTACGAGCAGTACTTC	CASSILAGGSYEQYF
TRBV6-5	TRBJ2-1	TRBD2	15	many	TGTGCCAGCAGATCTAGCGGGAGGGCTAGGAATGAGCAGTTCTTC	CASRSSGRARNEQFF
TRBV13	TRBJ1-2	NA	14	once	TGTGCCAGCAGCCCCATTGGGGGCCACTATGGCTACACCTTC	CASSPIGGHYGYTF
TRBV3-1/TRBV3-2	TRBJ1-2	TRBD1	17	few	TGTGCCAGCAGCCCCAGGACAGGGGGCCTCACTAACTATGGCTACACCTTC	CASSPRTGGLTNYGYTF
TRBV6-5	TRBJ1-1	NA	11	NA	TGTGCCAGCAGGGACAGCCCATTGTCTTTCTTT	CASRDSPLSFF
TRBV28	TRBJ1-3	NA	13	NA	TGTGCCAGCAGACTAGGGCGGGGAAACACCATATATTTT	CASRLGRGNTIYF
TRBV4-1	TRBJ1-2	NA	13	NA	TGCGCCAGCAGCCCGCTTAATGGAGTTGGCTACACCTTC	CASSPLNGVGYTF
TRBV10-3	TRBJ2-7	NA	13	NA	TGTGCCATCAGTAAAGAACGGTCCTACGAGCAGTACTTC	CAISKERSYEQYF
TRBV25-1	TRBJ2-5	NA	15	NA	TGTGCCAGCAGTGATGGACACAGGGCAGCAGAGACCCAGTACTTC	CASSDGHRAAETQYF
TRBV5-6	TRBJ2-2	NA	15	NA	TGTGCCAGCAGCTGGGGAGGTACCCGCACCGGGGAGCTGTTTTTT	CASSWGGTRTGELFF
TRBV30	TRBJ2-4	TRBD1	12	NA	TGTGCCTGGAGGGGGGACAGTAACATTCAGTACTTC	CAWRGDSNIQYF
TRBV12-3/TRBV12-4	TRBJ2-3	NA	13	NA	TGTGCCAGTCAGGTAGCGGGCACAGATACGCAGTATTTT	CASQVAGTDTQYF
TRBV19	TRBJ2-1	TRBD2	16	NA	TGTGCCAGTAGTACCCGACTAGCGGGAGCCCTCAATGAGCAGTTCTTC	CASSTRLAGALNEQFF
TRBV4-1	TRBJ2-7	TRBD2	15	NA	TGCGCCAGCAGCTCTAGCGGAGCCGGCTCCTACGAGCAGTACTTC	CASSSSGAGSYEQYF
TRBV5-4	TRBJ1-2	NA	15	few	TGTGCCAGCAGCTTTTTTCTAAAGGGAGGAGAAGGCTACACCTTC	CASSFFLKGGEGYTF
TRBV5-1	TRBJ2-5	TRBD2	14	NA	TGCGCCAGCAGCGGGGGGGGACGGCAAGAGACCCAGTACTTC	CASSGGGRQETQYF
TRBV5-1	TRBJ2-7	NA	16	NA	TGCGCCAGCAGCTTGGAGTTCGGGGATAGCTCCTACGAGCAGTACTTC	CASSLEFGDSSYEQYF
TRBV11-2	TRBJ2-3	NA	17	NA	TGTGCCAGCACCCGATGGTCCAAGCCCTCTAGCACAGATACGCAGTATTTT	CASTRWSKPSSTDTQYF
TRBV6-5	TRBJ2-1	TRBD2	15	NA	TGTGCCAGCAGTTACGGGACTACGATGTCCTATGAGCAGTTCTTC	CASSYGTTMSYEQFF
TRBV7-2	TRBJ2-4	NA	15	once	TGTGCCAGCAGCTTTGGAGGGGCTGCCAAAAACATTCAGTACTTC	CASSFGGAAKNIQYF
TRBV30	TRBJ1-4	NA	14	NA	TGTGCCTGGAGCGGGGACTCCCGCGAGGAAAAACTGTTTTTT	CAWSGDSREEKLFF
TRBV19	TRBJ1-2	NA	13	once	TGTGCCAGTAGTATAGATATGGCCGTGGGCTACACCTTC	CASSIDMAVGYTF
TRBV18	TRBJ1-5	NA	16	few	TGTGCCAGCTCACCGACCCCCGGGGGGTCCAATCAGCCCCAGCATTTT	CASSPTPGGSNQPQHF
TRBV27	TRBJ1-6	TRBD1	18	NA	TGTGCCAGCAGTCGACCTCTCGGGACAGCCTCCTATAATTCACCCCTCCACTTT	CASSRPLGTASYNSPLHF
TRBV28	TRBJ1-5	NA	18	NA	TGTGCCAGCAATGAGGCAGAGGCGCAAGCTACAAGCAATCAGCCCCAGCATTTT	CASNEAEAQATSNQPQHF
TRBV6-6	TRBJ1-4	TRBD1	15	NA	TGTGCCAGCAGACAAGCAGGGGGCGTTAATGAAAAACTGTTTTTT	CASRQAGGVNEKLFF
TRBV12-5	TRBJ1-2	NA	13	NA	TGTGCTAGTGGCGCAGACAAGAGTTATGGCTACACCTTC	CASGADKSYGYTF